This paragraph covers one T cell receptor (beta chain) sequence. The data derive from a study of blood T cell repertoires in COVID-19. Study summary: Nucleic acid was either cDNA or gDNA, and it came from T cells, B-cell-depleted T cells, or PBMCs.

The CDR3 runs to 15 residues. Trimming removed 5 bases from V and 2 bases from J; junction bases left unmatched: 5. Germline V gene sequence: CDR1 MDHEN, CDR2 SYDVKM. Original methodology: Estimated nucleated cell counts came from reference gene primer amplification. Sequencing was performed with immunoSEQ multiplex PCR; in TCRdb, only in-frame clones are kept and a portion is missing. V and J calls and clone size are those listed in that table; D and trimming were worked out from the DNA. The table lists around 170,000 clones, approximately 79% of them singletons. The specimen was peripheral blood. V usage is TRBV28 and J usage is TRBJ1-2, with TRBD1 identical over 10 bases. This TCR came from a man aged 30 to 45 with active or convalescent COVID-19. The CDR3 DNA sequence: TGTGCCAGCAGTCTGACAGGGGGCGCAAACTATGGCTACACCTTC. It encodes CASSLTGGANYGYTF.